Listed below are T cell receptor beta chains from one sample, sequenced in a study of cytomegalovirus exposure and HLA in healthy donors. Generated by immunoSEQ multiplex PCR, the TCRdb table keeps only in-frame clones and is missing some. The data hold about 180,000 clones, with about 79% observed a single time. The specimen was PBMCs. These receptors all come from a man younger than 35 in good health and CMV-seronegative. The CDR3 runs from the conserved cysteine through the conserved F or W. Fields, in order: J gene, D gene, V gene, clone size, CDR3 DNA, CDR3 protein. A D gene is named only where the DNA matches it firmly. The size of a clone is reported for some rows only, either as once, few or many, or as a class for expanded clones.

j_gene: TRBJ1-1
d_gene: .
v_gene: TRBV6-6
abundance: .
CDR3nt: TGTGCCAGCAGTTACGGACAGTTGAACACTGAAGCTTTCTTT
CDR3aa: CASSYGQLNTEAFF

j_gene: TRBJ2-7
d_gene: TRBD2
v_gene: TRBV19
abundance: .
CDR3nt: TGTGCCAGTAGTCCCGGGACTAGCGGGCGATACGAGCAGTACTTC
CDR3aa: CASSPGTSGRYEQYF

j_gene: TRBJ2-1
d_gene: TRBD2
v_gene: TRBV2
abundance: .
CDR3nt: TGTGCCAGCAGTGTGGAGGCGGGAGGCTATGAGCAGTTCTTC
CDR3aa: CASSVEAGGYEQFF

j_gene: TRBJ2-7
d_gene: .
v_gene: TRBV15
abundance: .
CDR3nt: TGTGCCACCAGCAGAGCGAGGGAGCAGTACTTC
CDR3aa: CATSRAREQYF

j_gene: TRBJ1-4
d_gene: .
v_gene: TRBV30
abundance: .
CDR3nt: TGTGCCTGGAGCCGGGGAGGGGGAAGAGAAAAACTGTTTTTT
CDR3aa: CAWSRGGGREKLFF

j_gene: TRBJ1-1
d_gene: TRBD1
v_gene: TRBV28
abundance: .
CDR3nt: TGTGCCAGCAGTCCCCTTAAACTAACAGGGGGCAGCACTGAAGCTTTCTTT
CDR3aa: CASSPLKLTGGSTEAFF

j_gene: TRBJ2-5
d_gene: TRBD2
v_gene: TRBV6-5
abundance: .
CDR3nt: TGTGCCAGCATCGTACTAGCGGGAAGAGGGGAGGGCCCGTACTTC
CDR3aa: CASIVLAGRGEGPYF

j_gene: TRBJ2-3
d_gene: TRBD2
v_gene: TRBV5-1
abundance: .
CDR3nt: TGCGCCAGCAGCTTGTGGACCCTTAGCGGGAGGCGCACAGATACGCAGTATTTT
CDR3aa: CASSLWTLSGRRTDTQYF

j_gene: TRBJ1-2
d_gene: .
v_gene: TRBV5-1
abundance: .
CDR3nt: TGCGCCAGCAGCCCCCTCGGGGGGCCTGGCTATGGCTACACCTTC
CDR3aa: CASSPLGGPGYGYTF

j_gene: TRBJ2-1
d_gene: TRBD2
v_gene: TRBV5-1
abundance: .
CDR3nt: TGCGCCAGCAGCTTCCCTAGCGGGGTTTACAATGAGCAGTTCTTC
CDR3aa: CASSFPSGVYNEQFF

j_gene: TRBJ1-2
d_gene: TRBD1
v_gene: TRBV10-2
abundance: .
CDR3nt: TGCGCCAGCAGAGGACAGGGCCATGGCTACACCTTC
CDR3aa: CASRGQGHGYTF

j_gene: TRBJ1-6
d_gene: TRBD1
v_gene: TRBV6-1
abundance: .
CDR3nt: TGTGCCAGCAGTGCGAAGACAGGGGGCGGACCCCTCCACTTT
CDR3aa: CASSAKTGGGPLHF

j_gene: TRBJ2-1
d_gene: .
v_gene: TRBV27
abundance: .
CDR3nt: TGTGCCAGCAGTAAGATCGGCGGGGCCTACAATGAGCAGTTCTTC
CDR3aa: CASSKIGGAYNEQFF

j_gene: TRBJ2-1
d_gene: TRBD2
v_gene: TRBV6-6
abundance: few
CDR3nt: TGTGCCAGCAGCCTACCAAGCGGGGCTGAGAATGAGCAGTTCTTC
CDR3aa: CASSLPSGAENEQFF

j_gene: TRBJ2-7
d_gene: TRBD2
v_gene: TRBV7-9
abundance: .
CDR3nt: TGTGCCAGCAGCCCCCAAACTAGCGGAGAGCAGTACTTC
CDR3aa: CASSPQTSGEQYF

j_gene: TRBJ1-1
d_gene: .
v_gene: TRBV6-1
abundance: .
CDR3nt: TGTGCCAGCAGTAGACAGGCCACCGGGGGGACTGAAGCTTTCTTT
CDR3aa: CASSRQATGGTEAFF

j_gene: TRBJ2-2
d_gene: .
v_gene: TRBV9
abundance: .
CDR3nt: TGTGCCAGCAGCGTAGCCAGGACCGGGGAGCTGTTTTTT
CDR3aa: CASSVARTGELFF

j_gene: TRBJ1-5
d_gene: .
v_gene: TRBV30
abundance: .
CDR3nt: TGTGCCTGGAACGGACAGTATAGCAATCAGCCCCAGCATTTT
CDR3aa: CAWNGQYSNQPQHF

j_gene: TRBJ1-1
d_gene: .
v_gene: TRBV28
abundance: .
CDR3nt: TGTGCCAGCAACCCGGTAGGGGGTGGTACTGAAGCTTTCTTT
CDR3aa: CASNPVGGGTEAFF

j_gene: TRBJ2-2
d_gene: .
v_gene: TRBV6-4
abundance: .
CDR3nt: TGTGCCACTAGCAGGGGGAACACCGGGGAGCTGTTTTTT
CDR3aa: CATSRGNTGELFF

j_gene: TRBJ1-2
d_gene: .
v_gene: TRBV2
abundance: .
CDR3nt: TGTGCCAGCCGGATGGAGGTGGGCCTGAGCTATGGCTACACCTTC
CDR3aa: CASRMEVGLSYGYTF

j_gene: TRBJ2-3
d_gene: TRBD1
v_gene: TRBV6-4
abundance: .
CDR3nt: TGTGCCAGCAGTGCGGGGACAGGGAATTTGCCAGATACGCAGTATTTT
CDR3aa: CASSAGTGNLPDTQYF

j_gene: TRBJ1-1
d_gene: .
v_gene: TRBV19
abundance: .
CDR3nt: TGTGCCAGTAGCTTAGGATGGGGCTTGAACACTGAAGCTTTCTTT
CDR3aa: CASSLGWGLNTEAFF

j_gene: TRBJ1-5
d_gene: TRBD1
v_gene: TRBV28
abundance: .
CDR3nt: TGTGCCAGCAGCCAAAGGGGGCGCCTAAGCAATCAGCCCCAGCATTTT
CDR3aa: CASSQRGRLSNQPQHF

j_gene: TRBJ2-3
d_gene: TRBD2
v_gene: TRBV15
abundance: .
CDR3nt: TGTGCCACCAGCAGAGGGGCGGGGGGGACCCCAGATACGCAGTATTTT
CDR3aa: CATSRGAGGTPDTQYF

j_gene: TRBJ2-7
d_gene: TRBD1
v_gene: TRBV30
abundance: .
CDR3nt: TGTGCCTGGAGTGACCGGTCGGGACAGAACCCCTACGAGCAGTACTTC
CDR3aa: CAWSDRSGQNPYEQYF

j_gene: TRBJ2-7
d_gene: .
v_gene: TRBV2
abundance: .
CDR3nt: TGTGCCAGCAGTCGGGAGCCCTACGAGCAGTACTTC
CDR3aa: CASSREPYEQYF

j_gene: TRBJ2-3
d_gene: .
v_gene: TRBV9
abundance: .
CDR3nt: TGTGCCAGCAGCACGAGGGCAGGAGATACGCAGTATTTT
CDR3aa: CASSTRAGDTQYF

j_gene: TRBJ2-7
d_gene: TRBD1
v_gene: TRBV10-3
abundance: .
CDR3nt: TGTGCCATCAGTGGGGACAGGGTCCCCTACGAGCAGTACTTC
CDR3aa: CAISGDRVPYEQYF

j_gene: TRBJ2-2
d_gene: TRBD2
v_gene: TRBV6-4
abundance: .
CDR3nt: TGTGCCAGGTCTATTAGCGGGGGACACACCGGGGAGCTGTTTTTT
CDR3aa: CARSISGGHTGELFF

j_gene: TRBJ1-2
d_gene: TRBD1
v_gene: TRBV11-2
abundance: .
CDR3nt: TGTGCCAGCAGCTTAGGGACAGGGAAAAGTGGCTACACCTTC
CDR3aa: CASSLGTGKSGYTF

j_gene: TRBJ1-1
d_gene: TRBD1
v_gene: TRBV15
abundance: .
CDR3nt: TGTGCCACCAGCAGAGTTTTGGGACAGGGGCCCACTGAAGCTTTCTTT
CDR3aa: CATSRVLGQGPTEAFF

j_gene: TRBJ2-7
d_gene: TRBD2
v_gene: TRBV2
abundance: .
CDR3nt: TGTGCCAGCAGGGGACTAGCGGGGTACGAGCAGTACTTC
CDR3aa: CASRGLAGYEQYF

j_gene: TRBJ1-5
d_gene: TRBD1
v_gene: TRBV13
abundance: .
CDR3nt: TGTGCCAGCAGCCCGCGGACAGGGCCCAAAAATCAGCCCCAGCATTTT
CDR3aa: CASSPRTGPKNQPQHF

j_gene: TRBJ2-7
d_gene: TRBD1
v_gene: TRBV15
abundance: .
CDR3nt: TGTGCCACCAGCAGGGACAGGGGCCGGGCCTACGAGCAGTACTTC
CDR3aa: CATSRDRGRAYEQYF

j_gene: TRBJ2-5
d_gene: TRBD2
v_gene: TRBV11-2
abundance: once
CDR3nt: TGTGCCAGCAGCTTAGGGACTAGCGGGGATTTAGAGACCCAGTACTTC
CDR3aa: CASSLGTSGDLETQYF

j_gene: TRBJ1-2
d_gene: TRBD1
v_gene: TRBV12-5
abundance: .
CDR3nt: TGTGCTAGTGGCCCCGGACAGGGGAGCGGGGGCTACACCTTC
CDR3aa: CASGPGQGSGGYTF

j_gene: TRBJ2-2
d_gene: TRBD2
v_gene: TRBV7-6
abundance: few
CDR3nt: TGTGCCAGCAGCTTGGGTGCGGGAGTAGGGACCGGGGAGCTGTTTTTT
CDR3aa: CASSLGAGVGTGELFF

j_gene: TRBJ2-5
d_gene: TRBD1
v_gene: TRBV11-1
abundance: few
CDR3nt: TGTGCCAGCAGTCGCCGATCCGGGACAGAGCAAGAGACCCAGTACTTC
CDR3aa: CASSRRSGTEQETQYF

j_gene: TRBJ2-4
d_gene: .
v_gene: TRBV6-5
abundance: .
CDR3nt: TGTGCCAGCAGTTACGGGGCCGCCAAAAACATTCAGTACTTC
CDR3aa: CASSYGAAKNIQYF

j_gene: TRBJ1-4
d_gene: .
v_gene: TRBV27
abundance: .
CDR3nt: TGTGCCAGCAGTTTCGGGCAGGGGCGAGAAAAACTGTTTTTT
CDR3aa: CASSFGQGREKLFF

j_gene: TRBJ2-7
d_gene: .
v_gene: TRBV6-5
abundance: once
CDR3nt: TGTGCCAGCAGTTACCGCAGCAGGGCCTACGAGCAGTACTTC
CDR3aa: CASSYRSRAYEQYF

j_gene: TRBJ2-4
d_gene: TRBD2
v_gene: TRBV11-2
abundance: .
CDR3nt: TGTGCCAGCAGCTCAATACTAGCGGGAGAAAACATTCAGTACTTC
CDR3aa: CASSSILAGENIQYF

j_gene: TRBJ2-1
d_gene: TRBD2
v_gene: TRBV28
abundance: .
CDR3nt: TGTGCCAGCAGTTCTAGCGGGACCTACAATGAGCAGTTCTTC
CDR3aa: CASSSSGTYNEQFF

j_gene: TRBJ2-3
d_gene: .
v_gene: TRBV6-1
abundance: .
CDR3nt: TGTGCCAGCAAGTCGTGGGAGACAGATACGCAGTATTTT
CDR3aa: CASKSWETDTQYF

j_gene: TRBJ1-1
d_gene: TRBD1
v_gene: TRBV6-1
abundance: .
CDR3nt: TGTGCCAGCAGTGGTTCAGGGGGTGAAGCTTTCTTT
CDR3aa: CASSGSGGEAFF

j_gene: TRBJ2-3
d_gene: TRBD1
v_gene: TRBV27
abundance: .
CDR3nt: TGTGCCAGCAGTCACGGACAGGGGAACACAGATACGCAGTATTTT
CDR3aa: CASSHGQGNTDTQYF

j_gene: TRBJ1-6
d_gene: .
v_gene: TRBV7-7
abundance: .
CDR3nt: TGTGCTAGCAGCCAGGGAGGGGCTAATTCACCCCTCCACTTT
CDR3aa: CASSQGGANSPLHF

j_gene: TRBJ2-7
d_gene: .
v_gene: TRBV6-1
abundance: many
CDR3nt: TGTGCCAGCAGTGATCAGCGGCCCTCCGAGCAGTACTTC
CDR3aa: CASSDQRPSEQYF

j_gene: TRBJ1-2
d_gene: .
v_gene: TRBV5-5
abundance: .
CDR3nt: TGTGCCAGCAAGCTACCCGGAGAAAATGGCTACACCTTC
CDR3aa: CASKLPGENGYTF